A selection of T cell receptor beta chains follows, all from one sample in a study of human T cells and chemical hapten exposure. Each CDR3 protein is one row after TCRdb ran MiXCR on the RACE reads. This sample carries about 84,000 distinct CDR3 sequences, about a tenth of them seen once, and the ten largest clones take approximately 3.7%. The source was whole blood, collected in connection with sensitization to the hapten diphenylcyclopropenone (DPC). These TCRs come from a woman aged 50 to 60 with alopecia areata. Some clones in this sample may be carry-over from other donors' samples. Each CDR3 is given with its conserved first and last residue. A D gene is named only where the DNA matches it firmly. Size is stated for part of the rows, as once, few or many counts, or as a class when the clone is expanded.

v_gene: TRBV27
d_gene: NA
abundance: few
len: 16
j_gene: TRBJ2-2
CDR3aa: CASSGPGLQNTGELFF
CDR3nt: TGTGCCAGCAGTGGGCCGGGACTGCAGAACACCGGGGAGCTGTTTTTT

v_gene: TRBV7-6
d_gene: TRBD2
abundance: NA
len: 14
j_gene: TRBJ2-7
CDR3aa: CASSIGLAAYEQYF
CDR3nt: TGTGCCAGCAGCATCGGACTAGCGGCCTACGAGCAGTACTTC

v_gene: TRBV11-2
d_gene: NA
abundance: many
len: 13
j_gene: TRBJ2-7
CDR3aa: CASSPRIRNEQYF
CDR3nt: TGTGCCAGCAGCCCAAGGATAAGAAACGAGCAGTACTTC

v_gene: TRBV12-3/TRBV12-4
d_gene: TRBD1
abundance: NA
len: 14
j_gene: TRBJ1-6
CDR3aa: CASSSTGGRSPLHF
CDR3nt: TGTGCCAGCAGCAGCACAGGGGGTAGATCACCCCTCCACTTT

v_gene: TRBV11-1
d_gene: NA
abundance: many
len: 12
j_gene: TRBJ2-4
CDR3aa: CASSRDGRIQYF
CDR3nt: TGTGCCAGCAGCCGCGACGGCCGGATTCAGTACTTC

v_gene: TRBV18
d_gene: NA
abundance: many
len: 16
j_gene: TRBJ2-6
CDR3aa: CASSPATRGGANVLTF
CDR3nt: TGTGCCAGCTCACCCGCCACCCGGGGTGGGGCCAACGTCCTGACTTTC

v_gene: TRBV6-2/TRBV6-3
d_gene: TRBD1
abundance: NA
len: 14
j_gene: TRBJ2-5
CDR3aa: CASRIGTGGKTQYF
CDR3nt: TGTGCCAGCCGAATTGGGACAGGGGGAAAGACCCAGTACTTC

v_gene: TRBV6-6
d_gene: NA
abundance: many
len: 16
j_gene: TRBJ2-3
CDR3aa: CASSSVSGGPGDTQYF
CDR3nt: TGTGCCAGCAGTTCCGTTTCGGGGGGCCCGGGAGATACGCAGTATTTT

v_gene: TRBV7-3
d_gene: TRBD2
abundance: many
len: 15
j_gene: TRBJ2-3
CDR3aa: CASSFLGGGPDTQYF
CDR3nt: TGTGCCAGCAGCTTTCTGGGCGGGGGGCCAGATACGCAGTATTTT

v_gene: TRBV5-1
d_gene: NA
abundance: many
len: 14
j_gene: TRBJ2-1
CDR3aa: CASSWRPQGIEQFF
CDR3nt: TGCGCCAGCAGCTGGAGGCCCCAGGGGATTGAGCAGTTCTTC

v_gene: TRBV14
d_gene: TRBD2
abundance: NA
len: 13
j_gene: TRBJ2-7
CDR3aa: CASRASGAYEQYF
CDR3nt: TGTGCCAGCAGGGCCAGCGGGGCTTACGAGCAGTACTTC